These T cell receptor beta chains were read from a single sample in a study of cytomegalovirus exposure and HLA in healthy donors. Profiling relied on immunoSEQ multiplex PCR, and the TCRdb table lists in-frame clones only, not all of them. In total, the table holds about 140,000 clones. Sequencing used PBMCs. The origin of the receptors is a woman aged 18-29 years in good health and CMV-seronegative. CDR3s include the opening cysteine and the closing phenylalanine or tryptophan. The order of the fields is V gene, D gene, J gene, CDR3 protein, CDR3 DNA. D genes are given only for firm matches.

v_call: TRBV9
d_call: NA
j_call: TRBJ1-2
cdr3_aa: CASSAATYNYGYTF
cdr3_nt: TGTGCCAGCAGCGCGGCGACATACAACTATGGCTACACCTTC

v_call: TRBV29-1
d_call: TRBD2
j_call: TRBJ2-3
cdr3_aa: CSVEEGLAASTDTQYF
cdr3_nt: TGCAGCGTTGAAGAGGGACTAGCGGCTAGCACAGATACGCAGTATTTT

v_call: TRBV12-5
d_call: TRBD2
j_call: TRBJ2-7
cdr3_aa: CASGLVPGRETSYEQYF
cdr3_nt: TGTGCTAGTGGTTTGGTACCTGGGCGGGAGACCTCCTACGAGCAGTACTTC

v_call: TRBV5-1
d_call: NA
j_call: TRBJ1-3
cdr3_aa: CASSLNRDSGNTIYF
cdr3_nt: TGCGCCAGCAGCCTTAACAGGGACTCTGGAAACACCATATATTTT

v_call: TRBV7-2
d_call: NA
j_call: TRBJ2-1
cdr3_aa: CASSPPTGRNEQFF
cdr3_nt: TGTGCCAGCAGCCCCCCGACAGGAAGGAATGAGCAGTTCTTC

v_call: TRBV6-1
d_call: NA
j_call: TRBJ1-5
cdr3_aa: CASQGNHQPQHF
cdr3_nt: TGTGCCAGCCAGGGAAATCATCAGCCCCAGCATTTT

v_call: TRBV5-8
d_call: NA
j_call: TRBJ2-6
cdr3_aa: CASSLSSSGANVLTF
cdr3_nt: TGTGCCAGCAGCTTGTCCAGCTCTGGGGCCAACGTCCTGACTTTC

v_call: TRBV10-2
d_call: TRBD2
j_call: TRBJ2-1
cdr3_aa: CASTWGGNEQFF
cdr3_nt: TGCGCCAGCACTTGGGGGGGCAATGAGCAGTTCTTC

v_call: TRBV30
d_call: TRBD2
j_call: TRBJ2-1
cdr3_aa: CAWSGGRADEQFF
cdr3_nt: TGTGCCTGGAGCGGCGGGAGGGCCGATGAGCAGTTCTTC

v_call: TRBV7-8
d_call: TRBD1
j_call: TRBJ1-2
cdr3_aa: CASSLEGAYGYTF
cdr3_nt: TGTGCCAGCAGCTTAGAGGGGGCCTATGGCTACACCTTC

v_call: TRBV5-1
d_call: NA
j_call: TRBJ2-1
cdr3_aa: CASTLGGAGNEQFF
cdr3_nt: TGCGCCAGCACCTTGGGGGGAGCAGGCAATGAGCAGTTCTTC

v_call: TRBV11-3
d_call: TRBD1
j_call: TRBJ1-2
cdr3_aa: CASSRSGTGHGYTF
cdr3_nt: TGTGCCAGCAGCCGCTCCGGGACAGGGCATGGCTACACCTTC

v_call: TRBV30
d_call: NA
j_call: TRBJ2-1
cdr3_aa: CAWSVVGSAYNEQFF
cdr3_nt: TGTGCCTGGAGTGTAGTCGGGAGCGCCTACAATGAGCAGTTCTTC

v_call: TRBV5-5
d_call: NA
j_call: TRBJ2-3
cdr3_aa: CASSLDSGRGTDTQYF
cdr3_nt: TGTGCCAGCAGCTTAGACAGCGGGCGGGGCACAGATACGCAGTATTTT

v_call: TRBV28
d_call: NA
j_call: TRBJ1-5
cdr3_aa: CASSFTGLGNQPQHF
cdr3_nt: TGTGCCAGCAGTTTTACAGGGTTGGGCAATCAGCCCCAGCATTTT

v_call: TRBV7-9
d_call: NA
j_call: TRBJ1-1
cdr3_aa: CASSATGNEAFF
cdr3_nt: TGTGCCAGCAGCGCCACGGGGAATGAAGCTTTCTTT

v_call: TRBV4-3
d_call: NA
j_call: TRBJ2-5
cdr3_aa: CASSQQRQETQYF
cdr3_nt: TGCGCCAGCAGCCAACAGCGACAAGAGACCCAGTACTTC

v_call: TRBV5-4
d_call: TRBD2
j_call: TRBJ2-1
cdr3_aa: CASSLTLAESNEQFF
cdr3_nt: TGTGCCAGCAGCTTGACACTAGCGGAGTCGAATGAGCAGTTCTTC

v_call: TRBV6-1
d_call: TRBD2
j_call: TRBJ2-3
cdr3_aa: CASSWTSGGTDTQYF
cdr3_nt: TGTGCCAGCAGTTGGACTAGCGGTGGCACAGATACGCAGTATTTT

v_call: TRBV5-1
d_call: NA
j_call: TRBJ2-1
cdr3_aa: CASSLESSYNEQFF
cdr3_nt: TGCGCCAGCAGCTTGGAGAGCTCCTACAATGAGCAGTTCTTC

v_call: TRBV9
d_call: TRBD2
j_call: TRBJ2-1
cdr3_aa: CASSPILAGGNNEQFF
cdr3_nt: TGTGCCAGCAGCCCCATCCTAGCGGGAGGTAACAATGAGCAGTTCTTC

v_call: TRBV6-4
d_call: TRBD2
j_call: TRBJ2-5
cdr3_aa: CASSDSKLSWSGRAIETQYF
cdr3_nt: TGTGCCAGCAGTGACTCGAAACTGTCTTGGAGCGGGAGGGCCATTGAGACCCAGTACTTC

v_call: TRBV11-3
d_call: NA
j_call: TRBJ1-2
cdr3_aa: CASSLGRESNYGYTF
cdr3_nt: TGTGCCAGCAGCTTAGGTCGGGAATCTAACTATGGCTACACCTTC

v_call: TRBV5-1
d_call: NA
j_call: TRBJ1-1
cdr3_aa: CASSLRSRMNTEAFF
cdr3_nt: TGCGCCAGCAGCCTCAGAAGCAGGATGAACACTGAAGCTTTCTTT

v_call: TRBV7-6
d_call: TRBD1
j_call: TRBJ1-1
cdr3_aa: CASSPRTGGLGTEAFF
cdr3_nt: TGTGCCAGCAGCCCGCGGACAGGGGGCCTTGGCACTGAAGCTTTCTTT

v_call: TRBV9
d_call: TRBD2
j_call: TRBJ2-5
cdr3_aa: CASSPGGLAGPGEETQYF
cdr3_nt: TGTGCCAGCAGCCCCGGAGGACTAGCGGGTCCCGGGGAAGAGACCCAGTACTTC

v_call: TRBV4-3
d_call: TRBD1
j_call: TRBJ1-1
cdr3_aa: CASSHEWTGNTEAFF
cdr3_nt: TGCGCCAGCAGCCACGAATGGACAGGGAACACTGAAGCTTTCTTT

v_call: TRBV7-9
d_call: TRBD2
j_call: TRBJ2-1
cdr3_aa: CASSSSGGSYNEQFF
cdr3_nt: TGTGCCAGCAGCTCGAGCGGGGGCTCCTACAATGAGCAGTTCTTC